Sequencing of this TCR beta chain was carried out in a study of blood T cell repertoires in COVID-19. Study-wide background: Italy, Spain and the United States were the sources of the convalescent and acute COVID-19 samples. PBMCs, B-cell-depleted T cells, or T cells provided the cDNA or gDNA that made up the material.

Original methodology: Amplification with reference gene primers provided the estimates of nucleated cell counts. Profiled with immunoSEQ multiplex PCR; TCRdb holds only in-frame clones, not every one. D and trimming were read from the DNA, whereas the V and J calls and clone size are those reported in that table. The sample gives about 64,000 clones, roughly 88% of which show up once; approximately 40% is in the top ten. Enrolment of Seattle patients took place during active infection, and they were followed longitudinally. The V and J ends lost 4 bases and 3 bases, in that order; junction bases with no gene match: 2. This CDR3 has 14 amino acids. Germline loops: CDR1 MGHRA, CDR2 YSYEKL.

V gene TRBV4-1 combines with J gene TRBJ2-5, with TRBD2 matching 10 bases. Sequenced input: peripheral blood. The sequence derives from an older woman with COVID-19, enrolled during active disease. CDR3 protein: CASSPSGRKETQYF. CDR3 nucleotide sequence: TGCGCCAGCAGCCCTAGCGGGAGAAAAGAGACCCAGTACTTC.